Shown below are 6 T cell receptor beta chains from a single sample sequenced in a study of cytomegalovirus exposure and HLA in healthy donors. PCR involved 60 Vbeta and 13 Jbeta primers. Sequencing used immunoSEQ multiplex PCR; TCRdb keeps in-frame clones, though not all of them. The table records 130,000 or so clones, 61% of them present only once. Sequencing was performed on PBMCs. These receptors were obtained from a male donor in good health and CMV-seronegative.

CDR3 bases: TGTGCCAGCAGCTTCGGGACAGGGAGGTACGAGCAGTACTTC. The encoded protein is CASSFGTGRYEQYF. V is TRBV5-6 and J is TRBJ2-7, with TRBD1 identical over 9 bases. With V trimmed by 2 bases and J by 4 bases, 4 bases remained unmatched. This CDR3 has 14 amino acids. Per the germline V gene, CDR1 is SGHDT and CDR2 is YYEEEE. The whole variable domain, remainder taken from reference TRBV5-6 and TRBJ2-7, is DAGVTQSPTHLIKTRGQQVTLRCSPKSGHDTVSWYQQALGQGPQFIFQYYEEEERQRGNFPDRFSGHQFPNYSSELNVNALLLGDSALYLCASSFGTGRYEQYFGPGTRLTVT.

The J gene is TRBJ1-2, the V gene TRBV19; possible D gene TRBD1, 6 bases. Germline lookup yields CDR1 LNHDA and CDR2 SQIVND (reference sequence). Trimming pared 4 bases from V and 2 bases from J, leaving 14 bases between. CDR3 length equals 15 residues. In nucleotides, the CDR3 is TGTGCCAGTAGTACGCGCGCAGGGGCGAACTATGGCTACACCTTC. Its protein product is CASSTRAGANYGYTF.

The gene calls are TRBV23-1 and TRBJ1-4; 7 nucleotides line up with TRBD1. TRBV23-1 is an open reading frame whose function is uncertain. Trimming removed 4 bases from V and 0 bases from J; junction bases left unmatched: 5. The CDR3 loop spans 16 amino acids. CDR3 region: CASSPGDSATNEKLFF. Written as DNA, the CDR3 is TGCGCCAGCAGTCCGGGGGACAGCGCAACTAATGAAAAACTGTTTTTT.

The V and J genes are TRBV28 and TRBJ2-3; possible D gene TRBD1, 5 bases. The CDR3 is 13 residues long. Germline V gene sequence: CDR1 MDHEN, CDR2 SYDVKM. V was pared by 5 bases and J by 3 bases, with 9 bases between. DNA of the CDR3: TGTGCCAGCAGTCCAGGGCCTACAGATACGCAGTATTTT. Its protein product is CASSPGPTDTQYF.

This chain joins TRBV7-2 and TRBJ1-3, with no clear D. The V gene lost 5 bases and the J gene lost 2 bases, with 13 bases spanning the gap. This CDR3 contains 15 residues. CDR1 SGHTA and CDR2 FQGNSA come from the germline V gene. CDR3 residues: CASSPGWGAGNTIYF. Here the CDR3 DNA reads TGTGCCAGCAGCCCGGGGTGGGGAGCTGGAAACACCATATATTTT. Using reference TRBV7-2 and TRBJ1-3 for the parts outside the CDR3, the full variable domain is GAGVSQSPSNKVTEKGKDVELRCDPISGHTALYWYRQSLGQGLEFLIYFQGNSAPDKSGLPSDRFSAERTGGSVSTLTIQRTQQEDSAVYLCASSPGWGAGNTIYFGEGSWLTVV.

CDR3 residues: CASSSTETYGYTF. CDR3 sequence (DNA): TGTGCCAGCTCATCGACGGAGACCTATGGCTACACCTTC. The chain combines TRBV18 with TRBJ1-2; no clear D. This CDR3 comprises 13 residues. V was shortened by 5 bases and J by 4 bases, with 11 bases between the two germline ends. Germline assignment: CDR1 KGHSH and CDR2 LQKENI.